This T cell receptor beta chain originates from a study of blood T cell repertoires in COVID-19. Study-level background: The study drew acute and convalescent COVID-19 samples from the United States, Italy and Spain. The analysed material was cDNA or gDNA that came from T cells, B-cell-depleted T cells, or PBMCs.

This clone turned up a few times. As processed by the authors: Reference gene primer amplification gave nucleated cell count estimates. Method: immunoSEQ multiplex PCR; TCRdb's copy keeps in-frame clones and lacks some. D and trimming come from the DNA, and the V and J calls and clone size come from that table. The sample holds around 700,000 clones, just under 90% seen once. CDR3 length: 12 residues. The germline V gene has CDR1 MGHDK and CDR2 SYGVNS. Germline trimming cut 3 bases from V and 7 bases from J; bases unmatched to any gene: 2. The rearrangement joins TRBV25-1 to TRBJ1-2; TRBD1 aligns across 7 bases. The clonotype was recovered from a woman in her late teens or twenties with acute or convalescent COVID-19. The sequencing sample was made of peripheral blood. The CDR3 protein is CASSDYRGGYTF. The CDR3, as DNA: TGTGCCAGCAGTGATTACAGGGGTGGCTACACCTTC.